Below, 16 T cell receptor beta chains from the same sample are listed, as sequenced in a study of shared clonotypes between healthy human individuals. The method was immunoSEQ multiplex PCR; TCRdb's version includes in-frame clones alone and lacks a portion of them. In the table there are 2 million to 3 million clones, over 85% of which are singletons. The specimen was naive CD4+ T cells from PBMCs. The subset: CD45RA+ positively selected. The receptors originated from a young man in good health. Some clones in this sample may be carry-over from other donors' samples.

V and J are TRBV21-1 and TRBJ1-2; TRBD1, the table's D call, lacks a check against the DNA. TRBV21-1 is designated a pseudogene. CDR3 length equals 10 residues. DNA for the CDR3: TGTGCCAGCGACACCACGGACTACACCTTC. It yields the protein CASDTTDYTF.

The V and J genes are TRBV19 and TRBJ2-5; 7 bases are a match to TRBD1. J was trimmed by 1 base and V by 3 bases; bases with no gene match: 11. Germline loops: CDR1 LNHDA, CDR2 SQIVND (reference sequence). The CDR3 sequence is 17 residues long. CDR3 residues: CASSIFATGPGQETQYF. The CDR3 DNA reads TGTGCCAGTAGTATTTTCGCGACAGGGCCGGGCCAAGAGACCCAGTACTTC.

In the case of this clone: The same CDR3 also results from other DNA sequences found in this sample. The chain combines TRBV4-3 with TRBJ2-3; D is perhaps TRBD1 (6 bases). Germline values: CDR1 LGHNA, CDR2 YSLEER. Trimming stripped 0 bases from V and 6 bases from J, with 7 bases between. The CDR3 runs to 13 residues. The CDR3 protein is CASSQEGADTQYF. Here the CDR3 DNA reads TGCGCCAGCAGCCAAGAGGGGGCGGATACGCAGTATTTT.

The gene calls are TRBV6-1 and TRBJ2-3; D unresolved. CDR1 and CDR2 (germline): MNHNS, SASEGT. V lost 2 bases, J lost 4 bases, and 4 bases lay in between. The CDR3 covers 12 residues. This CDR3 is CASSELADTQYF. CDR3 sequence (DNA): TGTGCCAGCAGTGAATTGGCAGATACGCAGTATTTT.

The chain couples TRBV5-1 to TRBJ2-2; 12 bases fit TRBD2. Trimming removed 4 bases from V and 2 bases from J; junction bases left unmatched: 9. The V gene's germline CDR1 is SGHRS and CDR2 YFSETQ. The CDR3 covers 18 residues. This chain's CDR3 is CASSPLAGGLSNTGELFF. As DNA, the CDR3 is TGCGCCAGCAGCCCCCTAGCGGGAGGGTTATCAAACACCGGGGAGCTGTTTTTT.

V and J are TRBV11-2 and TRBJ2-7, with D possibly TRBD1 on 5 matching bases. The CDR3 runs to 12 residues. The germline gives CDR1 SGHAT, CDR2 FQNNGV. With 2 bases removed from V and 5 bases from J, the gap between germline ends came to 7 bases. Here the CDR3 DNA reads TGTGCCAGCAGCTTAATAGGGGACGAGCAGTACTTC. Translated, it gives CASSLIGDEQYF. Together with reference TRBV11-2 and TRBJ2-7, the CDR3 gives the full variable domain: EAGVAQSPRYKIIEKRQSVAFWCNPISGHATLYWYQQILGQGPKLLIQFQNNGVVDDSQLPKDRFSAERLKGVDSTLKIQPAKLEDSAVYLCASSLIGDEQYFGPGTRLTVT.

The gene calls are TRBV28 and TRBJ2-2, with D perhaps matching TRBD1 or TRBD2 (5 bases each). The V end lost 10 bases, the J end lost 2 bases, and 11 bases lay between the germline ends. This CDR3 is 13 amino acids long. Germline CDR1 is MDHEN and CDR2 is SYDVKM. The CDR3 spells CATRDGNTGELFF. In nucleotides, the CDR3 is TGTGCCACCCGGGACGGTAACACCGGGGAGCTGTTTTTT.

The genes are TRBV19 and TRBJ1-2, with 8 bases fitting TRBD1. Germline CDR1 and CDR2: LNHDA and SQIVND (reference sequence). CDR3 length equals 15 residues. The J segment lost 2 bases and the V segment lost 9 bases, leaving 11 bases of the junction unmatched. CDR3 coding DNA: TGTGCCAGCACCCCCCTCGGACAGGGCAACTATGGCTACACCTTC. As protein: CASTPLGQGNYGYTF.

CDR3 DNA sequence: TGCAGCGTTGAAGACCCCCGGGAAGGGGGCGAAAAACTGTTTTTT. Encoded protein: CSVEDPREGGEKLFF. The chain is built from TRBV29-1 and TRBJ1-4; TRBD1 agrees at 7 bases. The CDR3 extends over 15 amino acids. In germline, CDR1 is SQVTM, CDR2 ANQGSEA. Trimming cost V 0 bases and J 8 bases; bases outside gene matches: 9.

This clone was observed once. The CDR3: CASSLIGLYTGELFF. In nucleotides, the CDR3 is TGTGCCAGCAGCTTAATCGGGCTATACACCGGGGAGCTGTTTTTT. This chain connects TRBV7-2 to TRBJ2-2; D is ambiguous. Germline V gene sequence: CDR1 SGHTA, CDR2 FQGNSA. Trimming took off 2 bases at V and 3 bases at J, with 10 bases between the two ends. The CDR3 totals 15 residues.

The J gene is TRBJ2-5, the V gene TRBV21-1; the D segment call TRBD2 is taken from the table without a DNA check. TRBV21-1 is a known pseudogene. This CDR3 spans 15 amino acids. The CDR3 is CASSKVRGLQETQYF. In DNA, the CDR3 is TGTGCCAGCAGCAAAGTGCGGGGACTCCAAGAGACCCAGTACTTC.

This chain uses TRBV5-1 with TRBJ2-1; 10 bases agree with TRBD2. V was pared by 6 bases and J by 4 bases, with 7 bases of the junction left unmatched. The CDR3 is 15 amino acids. Germline assignment: CDR1 SGHRS and CDR2 YFSETQ. The DNA for the CDR3 is TGCGCCAGCACAACCGGGACTAGCGTATACAATGAGCAGTTCTTC. Translated, it gives CASTTGTSVYNEQFF. Complete variable domain (other parts from reference TRBV5-1 and TRBJ2-1): KAGVTQTPRYLIKTRGQQVTLSCSPISGHRSVSWYQQTPGQGLQFLFEYFSETQRNKGNFPGRFSGRQFSNSRSEMNVSTLELGDSALYLCASTTGTSVYNEQFFGPGTRLTVL.

For this clone: Other DNA sequences of this sample code for an identical CDR3. This chain uses TRBV28 with TRBJ1-5, with D unresolved. CDR1 and CDR2 (germline): MDHEN, SYDVKM. V gave up 6 bases and J gave up 6 bases, with 9 bases separating them. This CDR3 has 12 residues. The CDR3 sequence is CASSPGGQPQHF. In DNA, the CDR3 is TGTGCCAGCAGCCCCGGAGGTCAGCCCCAGCATTTT.

This clone was counted a few times. The chain recombines TRBV28 with TRBJ1-1; D is perhaps TRBD1 (6 bases). V was cut by 3 bases and J by 5 bases, with 13 bases left in between. The CDR3 has 14 amino acids. The germline V gene has CDR1 MDHEN and CDR2 SYDVKM. The CDR3 DNA follows: TGTGCCAGCAGTTTGTCTACAGGGCAGACTGAAGCTTTCTTT. The encoded protein is CASSLSTGQTEAFF.

V and J are TRBV7-2 and TRBJ2-5; D may be TRBD1 or TRBD2 (7 bases each). The germline V gene has CDR1 SGHTA and CDR2 FQGNSA. The CDR3 consists of 13 residues. Trimming cost V 5 bases and J 4 bases, with 11 bases left between them. The chain's CDR3 is CASSGGDRETQYF. The CDR3, as DNA: TGTGCCAGCAGCGGGGGGGACAGAGAGACCCAGTACTTC.

Only one count was recorded for this clone. The chain couples TRBV19 to TRBJ2-5; D call uncertain. Germline CDR1 and CDR2: LNHDA and SQIVND (reference sequence). This CDR3 is built from 13 residues. V lost 1 base to trimming and J lost 1 base, with 4 bases between them. The CDR3 loop is CASSIVAQETQYF. In DNA, the CDR3 is TGTGCCAGTAGTATAGTTGCCCAAGAGACCCAGTACTTC. The entire variable domain, with the rest obtained from reference TRBV19 and TRBJ2-5, is as follows: DGGITQSPKYLFRKEGQNVTLSCEQNLNHDAMYWYRQDPGQGLRLIYYSQIVNDFQKGDIAEGYSVSREKKESFPLTVTSAQKNPTAFYLCASSIVAQETQYFGPGTRLLVL.